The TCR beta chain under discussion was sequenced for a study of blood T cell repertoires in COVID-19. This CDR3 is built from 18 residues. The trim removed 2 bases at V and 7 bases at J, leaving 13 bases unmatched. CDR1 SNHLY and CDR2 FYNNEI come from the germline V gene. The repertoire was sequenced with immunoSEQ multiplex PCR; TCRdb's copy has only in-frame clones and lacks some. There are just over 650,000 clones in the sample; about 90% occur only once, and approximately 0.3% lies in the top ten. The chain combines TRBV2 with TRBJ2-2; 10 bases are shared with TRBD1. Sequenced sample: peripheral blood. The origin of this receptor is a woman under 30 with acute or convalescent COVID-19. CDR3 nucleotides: TGTGCCAGCAGTGAACTGGGGCGGGACAGGGGTAATTACGGGGAGCTGTTTTTT. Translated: CASSELGRDRGNYGELFF.